The clone carrying this TCR beta chain was detected many times. The antigen is undetermined. HTBI primers from iRepertoire and Arm-PCR of CDR3 regions yielded the TCR beta libraries. TCRdb recomputed calls from the multiplex PCR reads with MiXCR, one row per CDR3 protein. The sample holds 250,000 or so distinct CDR3 sequences, 20% seen once. The sample originates from a study of regulatory T cells in long-lasting Graves disease. The overall study: Those Graves' patients who were newly diagnosed had been on antithyroid drugs under 3 months. Study-level points and caveats: Tissue studied was limited to peripheral blood, excluding thyroid tissue.

Noted time point: newly diagnosed GD, antithyroid drugs for less than 3 months. The TCR library was prepared using RNA isolated from PBMCs. In Xi'an, China, an endocrinology department was the source of patients. CDR1 KGHDR and CDR2 SFDVKD come from the germline V gene. V lost 6 bases, J lost 7 bases, and 9 bases stayed unmatched. This CDR3 spans 15 amino acids. The chain employs TRBV24-1 and TRBJ2-3; 10 nucleotides line up with TRBD2. This receptor was obtained from a female donor with Graves disease. Source: peripheral blood mononuclear cells (PBMCs), taken at new diagnosis, from a patient treated with antithyroid drugs. The CDR3 spells CATSPSGRAVNTQYF. CDR3 DNA sequence: TGTGCCACCAGTCCCAGCGGGAGGGCCGTGAATACGCAGTATTTT.